A selection of T cell receptor beta chains follows, all from one sample in a study of cytomegalovirus exposure and HLA in healthy donors. Data came from immunoSEQ multiplex PCR; TCRdb stores just in-frame clones and leaves some out. The table includes more than 80,000 clones, around 74% detected once. Material for sequencing was PBMCs. Receptors originate from a female donor in good health and CMV-seropositive. Each CDR3 is given with its conserved first and last residue. D genes are given only for firm matches. Part of the rows lack a size; the others show once, few, many or a class for expanded clones.

D gene	clone size	V gene	J gene	CDR3 DNA	CDR3 protein
NA	NA	TRBV6-1	TRBJ1-5	TGTGCCAGCAGTGCAGGGTGGTTGGATCAGCCCCAGCATTTT	CASSAGWLDQPQHF
TRBD1	once	TRBV9	TRBJ1-1	TGTGCCAGCAGCCCCTCGACAGGGGGCCCAGGCGCTTTCTTT	CASSPSTGGPGAFF
TRBD1	NA	TRBV29-1	TRBJ1-2	TGCAGCGTTGAATCGGGACAGGGCTATGGCTACACCTTC	CSVESGQGYGYTF
NA	NA	TRBV29-1	TRBJ1-3	TGCAGCGTTCGAGAGGGAAACACCATATATTTT	CSVREGNTIYF
TRBD1	NA	TRBV19	TRBJ1-4	TGTGCCAGTAGGTACAGGGGGCGACGAAGAAAACTGTTTTTT	CASRYRGRRRKLFF
NA	once	TRBV5-4	TRBJ1-1	TGTGCCAGCAGCTCGCCAGCTGAAGCTTTCTTT	CASSSPAEAFF
TRBD1	NA	TRBV7-3	TRBJ2-2	TGTGCCAGCAGCTCGCAGGGGGTCGGGGAGCTGTTTTTT	CASSSQGVGELFF
NA	NA	TRBV18	TRBJ2-5	TGTGCCAGCTCACCACCGGGACACATCGAGACCCAGTACTTC	CASSPPGHIETQYF
NA	NA	TRBV28	TRBJ1-2	TGTGCCAGCAGCTCATGGGAGCGTGGCTACACCTTC	CASSSWERGYTF
TRBD1	NA	TRBV5-1	TRBJ1-4	TGCGCCAGCAGCGCTGGGACAGATAATGAAAAACTGTTTTTT	CASSAGTDNEKLFF
TRBD1	NA	TRBV9	TRBJ1-2	TGTGCCAGCAGCGTAGGAGGGACAGGCTATGGCTACACCTTC	CASSVGGTGYGYTF
NA	NA	TRBV29-1	TRBJ1-4	TGCAGCGTTGTTCTGGGGGCAGGTGAAAAACTGTTTTTT	CSVVLGAGEKLFF
TRBD1	NA	TRBV7-3	TRBJ2-7	TGTGCCAGCAGGTTCCAGGGGGAAACCTACGAGCAGTACTTC	CASRFQGETYEQYF
TRBD2	NA	TRBV5-1	TRBJ2-5	TGCGCCAGCAGCCCAACCCCTAGCGGGGGGGCGGGGGAGACCCAGTACTTC	CASSPTPSGGAGETQYF
NA	NA	TRBV6-1	TRBJ1-2	TGTGCCAGCCTGGAGCGGGGGTCCGGTAGCTATGGCTACACCTTC	CASLERGSGSYGYTF
NA	NA	TRBV5-1	TRBJ1-4	TGCGCCAGCAGCCCAACGGGGGGGGCGCGTGCTGAAAAACTGTTTTTT	CASSPTGGARAEKLFF
NA	few	TRBV7-9	TRBJ2-1	TGTGCCAGCCGCGGACTGAGCTCCTACAATGAGCAGTTCTTC	CASRGLSSYNEQFF
NA	NA	TRBV9	TRBJ1-1	TGTGCCAGCAGCGTAGCTGGAGGAGCGAACACTGAAGCTTTCTTT	CASSVAGGANTEAFF
NA	NA	TRBV27	TRBJ1-2	TGTGCCAGCAGTTTGGGCAGGGTTAACTATGGCTACACCTTC	CASSLGRVNYGYTF
NA	NA	TRBV28	TRBJ1-1	TGTGCCAGCAGTTTTTCCACAGGGAGCACTGAAGCTTTCTTT	CASSFSTGSTEAFF
NA	few	TRBV5-1	TRBJ2-6	TGCGCCAGCTGCCCGACTGCTGGGGCCAACGTCCTGACTTTC	CASCPTAGANVLTF
TRBD1	NA	TRBV25-1	TRBJ1-1	TGTGCCAGCACCCAAGGGGGCTGGATAGCTTTCTTT	CASTQGGWIAFF
TRBD1	NA	TRBV5-4	TRBJ2-7	TGTGCCAGCAGCTTGTCCGGGACAGCCTCCTACGAGCAGTACTTC	CASSLSGTASYEQYF
TRBD1	NA	TRBV7-2	TRBJ1-4	TGTGCCAGCAGCCGTTACAGGGGAGGTGGGACTAATGAAAAACTGTTTTTT	CASSRYRGGGTNEKLFF
NA	NA	TRBV6-5	TRBJ1-4	TGTGCCAGCAGCCCCAGGAGGGGGGGGGAAAAACTGTTTTTT	CASSPRRGGEKLFF
TRBD1	NA	TRBV2	TRBJ1-5	TGTGCCAGCAGTGAATCACAGGGGGCGTTTCAGCCCCAGCATTTT	CASSESQGAFQPQHF
NA	NA	TRBV7-2	TRBJ2-3	TGTGCCAGCTGTGTCGCGCGAAGCACAGATACGCAGTATTTT	CASCVARSTDTQYF
NA	NA	TRBV11-2	TRBJ2-5	TGTGCCAGCAGCTTAGAGGGGAGGGGGGAGACCCAGTACTTC	CASSLEGRGETQYF
NA	once	TRBV20-1	TRBJ1-6	TGCAGTGCTGGACGCTCGGGGGCCCTCCACTTT	CSAGRSGALHF
TRBD2	once	TRBV7-2	TRBJ2-1	TGTGCCAGCAGCTTAGCGGGAGGGCCATTTGAAAAGCAGTTCTTC	CASSLAGGPFEKQFF
TRBD1	NA	TRBV4-3	TRBJ1-2	TGCGCCAGCAGCCAAGATCGTACAGGGGGCCAGTTTGACTATGGCTACACCTTC	CASSQDRTGGQFDYGYTF
NA	NA	TRBV7-2	TRBJ1-4	TGTGCCAGCAGCTTAGCAGGCTCAGGGCCTGGGAAACTGTTTTTT	CASSLAGSGPGKLFF
NA	NA	TRBV6-1	TRBJ1-5	TGTGCCAGCAGTGCAGGGCCGGGTCAGCCCCAGCATTTT	CASSAGPGQPQHF
NA	NA	TRBV7-6	TRBJ1-3	TGTGCCAGCAGCTTATACAGGCGGCGCGATGGAAACACCATATATTTT	CASSLYRRRDGNTIYF
NA	NA	TRBV2	TRBJ1-5	TGTGCCAGCAGTTCGACCTCGGGGGGGCGAGGACAGCCCCAGCATTTT	CASSSTSGGRGQPQHF
NA	NA	TRBV30	TRBJ1-1	TGTGCCTGGAAGGGTACGCGGACAACTGAAGCTTTCTTT	CAWKGTRTTEAFF
NA	NA	TRBV6-5	TRBJ2-4	TGTGCCAGCAGTACGGGTAAAAACATTCAGTACTTC	CASSTGKNIQYF
TRBD1	NA	TRBV2	TRBJ1-5	TGTGCCAGCGGGGTACAGGGGACGAGCAATCAGCCCCAGCATTTT	CASGVQGTSNQPQHF
TRBD1	NA	TRBV6-4	TRBJ2-7	TGTGCCAGCAGTGACTCGGTGACAGGGGGAGGGTACGAGCAGTACTTC	CASSDSVTGGGYEQYF
NA	NA	TRBV19	TRBJ1-1	TGTGCCAGTAGTCTCCTGAACACTGAAGCTTTCTTT	CASSLLNTEAFF
NA	NA	TRBV18	TRBJ1-1	TGTGCCAGCTCACCCCTCACTGAAGCTTTCTTT	CASSPLTEAFF
NA	NA	TRBV6-5	TRBJ1-1	TGTGCCAGCAACGTCAGGGAGAACACTGAAGCTTTCTTT	CASNVRENTEAFF
NA	NA	TRBV7-2	TRBJ2-3	TGTGCCAGCAGCCCTTCACTATCTGATACGCAGTATTTT	CASSPSLSDTQYF
TRBD1	NA	TRBV6-1	TRBJ2-5	TGTGCCAGCCGGGACAGGGTATTAGAGACCCAGTACTTC	CASRDRVLETQYF
NA	NA	TRBV6-5	TRBJ2-7	TGTGCCAGCAGTTACTCGCGCGGGCCCTACGAGCAGTACTTC	CASSYSRGPYEQYF
NA	NA	TRBV28	TRBJ2-5	TGTGCCAGCAGTCTAGTGAGTTTCAGTGAGACCCAGTACTTC	CASSLVSFSETQYF
NA	few	TRBV5-4	TRBJ1-4	TGTGCCAGCAGCTTGAACAGGGCAACTAATGAAAAACTGTTTTTT	CASSLNRATNEKLFF
NA	NA	TRBV4-2	TRBJ2-1	TGTGCCAGCAGCCAGGACCCTGCTCTCCAGGGGCCCCGAGCAAATGAGCAGTTCTTC	CASSQDPALQGPRANEQFF
TRBD2	NA	TRBV19	TRBJ2-7	TGTGCCAGTAGTATAGCGGGGGGCTCCTACGAGCAGTACTTC	CASSIAGGSYEQYF
TRBD1	NA	TRBV6-1	TRBJ1-1	TGTGCCAGCAGAGACAGGGGGCGGATGAACACTGAAGCTTTCTTT	CASRDRGRMNTEAFF
NA	NA	TRBV7-7	TRBJ2-2	TGTGCTAGCAGCTTAGGCGGGTGGGACACCGGGGAGCTGTTTTTT	CASSLGGWDTGELFF
NA	NA	TRBV5-6	TRBJ2-5	TGTGCCAGCAGCTTGACCAGCCAAGAGACCCAGTACTTC	CASSLTSQETQYF
NA	NA	TRBV9	TRBJ2-5	TGTGCCAGCAGCCTTCTAGGGGGAGCGGCTGAAGGGGCCCAGTACTTC	CASSLLGGAAEGAQYF
NA	NA	TRBV9	TRBJ2-3	TGTGCCAGCAGCGTAGGAGCAGATACGCAGTATTTT	CASSVGADTQYF
NA	NA	TRBV19	TRBJ1-5	TGTGCCAGTAGGGCCCAAACAAAGCAGCCCCAGCATTTT	CASRAQTKQPQHF
NA	NA	TRBV5-1	TRBJ2-5	TGCGCCAGCAGCTTTGAGGCTGAGACCCAGTACTTC	CASSFEAETQYF
NA	NA	TRBV19	TRBJ1-1	TGTGCCAGTAGTATCCTGGCCCGGGGGGCTTCCGGTGAAGCTTTCTTT	CASSILARGASGEAFF